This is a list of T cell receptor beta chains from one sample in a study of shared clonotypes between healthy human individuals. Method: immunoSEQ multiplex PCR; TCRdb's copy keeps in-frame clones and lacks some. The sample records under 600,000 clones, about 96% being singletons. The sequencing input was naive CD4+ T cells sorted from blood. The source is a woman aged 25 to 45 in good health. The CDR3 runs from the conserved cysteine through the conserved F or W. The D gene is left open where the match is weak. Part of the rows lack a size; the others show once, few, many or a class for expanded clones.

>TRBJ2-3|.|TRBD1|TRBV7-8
CASRRRRGFTDTQYF
TGTGCCAGCAGACGACGCAGGGGGTTTACAGATACGCAGTATTTT
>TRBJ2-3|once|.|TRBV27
CASLGLSTDTQYF
TGTGCCAGCCTGGGACTCAGCACAGATACGCAGTATTTT
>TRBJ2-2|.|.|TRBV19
CASSSTWGISTGELFF
TGTGCCAGTAGTTCCACCTGGGGGATTAGCACCGGGGAGCTGTTTTTT
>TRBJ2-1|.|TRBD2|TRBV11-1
CASGGLAVYNEQFF
TGTGCCAGCGGGGGACTAGCGGTCTACAATGAGCAGTTCTTC
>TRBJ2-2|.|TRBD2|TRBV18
CASSSRTSGSDATGELFF
TGTGCCAGCTCATCAAGGACTAGCGGGAGTGACGCCACCGGGGAGCTGTTTTTT
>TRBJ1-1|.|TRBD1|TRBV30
CAWSVNRGPEAFF
TGTGCCTGGAGTGTAAACAGGGGCCCTGAAGCTTTCTTT
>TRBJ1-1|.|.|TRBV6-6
CASSYDPALTTEAFF
TGTGCCAGCAGTTACGACCCCGCCCTGACCACTGAAGCTTTCTTT
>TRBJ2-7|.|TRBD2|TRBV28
CASSSGTSILYEQYF
TGTGCCAGCAGTTCGGGGACTAGCATATTATACGAGCAGTACTTC
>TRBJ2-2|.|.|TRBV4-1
CASSQSSSVRGGTGELFF
TGCGCCAGCAGCCAATCCTCGTCCGTCAGGGGTGGCACCGGGGAGCTGTTTTTT
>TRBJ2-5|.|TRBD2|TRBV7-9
CASGTSVEETQYF
TGTGCCAGCGGAACTAGCGTGGAAGAGACCCAGTACTTC
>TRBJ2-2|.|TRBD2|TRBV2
CASSGGLAGTGELFF
TGTGCCAGCAGTGGAGGACTAGCGGGAACCGGGGAGCTGTTTTTT
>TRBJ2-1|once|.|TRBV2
CASSDGESWDEQFF
TGTGCCAGCAGTGACGGGGAATCTTGGGATGAGCAGTTCTTC
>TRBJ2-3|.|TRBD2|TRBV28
CASSLLLAGDVDTQYF
TGTGCCAGCAGTTTGTTACTAGCGGGAGACGTAGATACGCAGTATTTT
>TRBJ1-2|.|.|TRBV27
CASRARGTANYGYTF
TGTGCCAGCAGGGCGAGAGGAACAGCTAACTATGGCTACACCTTC
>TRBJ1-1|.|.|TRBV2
CASSGGGPEAFF
TGTGCCAGCAGCGGGGGGGGTCCTGAAGCTTTCTTT
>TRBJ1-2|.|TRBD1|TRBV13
CASSPDRGSNYGYTF
TGTGCCAGCAGCCCGGACAGGGGGTCTAACTATGGCTACACCTTC
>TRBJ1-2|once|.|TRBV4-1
CASSQERYGYTF
TGCGCCAGCAGCCAAGAGAGATATGGCTACACCTTC